This entry lists 30 T cell receptor beta chains sequenced from one sample in a study of Ad26.COV2.S vaccination and SARS-CoV-2 variants. Profiling relied on immunoSEQ multiplex PCR, and the TCRdb table lists in-frame clones only, not all of them. Of 440,000 or so clones listed, 92% were seen once; the top ten hold about 1.7%. Treatment of the sample: some 20 received Ad26.COV2.S at low or high dose, single or two shots; about 5 received placebo; per-sample allocation not given. Day 63 after the first vaccine or placebo injection was the time point for sampling. Sequencing used peripheral blood, obtained in a trial of Ad26.COV2.S vaccine versus placebo. These receptors were taken from a person aged 18-65 years who received the Ad26.COV2.S COVID-19 vaccine or a placebo.

This clone was seen a handful of times. The chain joins TRBV18 to TRBJ1-2; D is unresolved. Germline V CDR1 and CDR2: KGHSH, LQKENI. CDR3 size: 14 residues. V was trimmed by 0 bases and J by 8 bases, leaving 13 bases between them. Here the CDR3 reads CASSPPGWEWGYTF. The DNA for the CDR3 is TGTGCCAGCTCACCACCGGGGTGGGAATGGGGCTACACCTTC.

As DNA, the CDR3 is TGTGCCAGCAGCTTAGTGGGACAGGGTAATTCACCCCTCCACTTT. Residues: CASSLVGQGNSPLHF. The V call is TRBV11-2, the J call TRBJ1-6, with TRBD1 matching over 9 bases. There are 15 residues in the CDR3. Looked up from germline, CDR1 is SGHAT and CDR2 is FQNNGV. Trimming cost V 1 base and J 6 bases; bases outside gene matches: 1.

The rearrangement uses TRBV5-4 and TRBJ1-4, with D maybe TRBD1 (5 bases). Germline V CDR1 and CDR2: SGHNT, YYREEE (reference sequence). The V gene lost 4 bases and the J gene lost 3 bases, with 13 bases spanning the gap. This CDR3 is built from 15 residues. DNA of the CDR3: TGTGCCAGCAGCCATGGAGGGGACCCTAATGAAAAACTGTTTTTT. Amino acid sequence: CASSHGGDPNEKLFF.

The chain joins TRBV27 to TRBJ2-3; 12 bases are shared with TRBD2. V dropped 6 bases and J dropped 1; count of bases not matched to a gene: 5. Germline V CDR1 and CDR2: MNHEY, SMNVEV (reference sequence). CDR3 length: 16 residues. The CDR3 nucleotides are TGTGCCAGCAGCCCTAGCGGGGGGGCAGGCACAGATACGCAGTATTTT. It is translated as CASSPSGGAGTDTQYF.

The rearrangement links TRBV4-3 to TRBJ2-1, with D possibly being TRBD2 (5 bases). Germline V gives CDR1 LGHNA, CDR2 YSLEER. Trimming pared 0 bases from V and 0 bases from J, leaving 12 bases between. The CDR3 has 17 residues. The CDR3 DNA sequence: TGCGCCAGCAGCCAAGAGTACGGACTTAGCTCCTACAATGAGCAGTTCTTC. Translating it yields CASSQEYGLSSYNEQFF.

V gene TRBV3-1 (or the pseudogene TRBV3-2) combines with J gene TRBJ2-1; D is possibly TRBD1 (5 bases). Germline CDR1 and CDR2: LGHDT and YNNKEL (reference sequence). CDR3 length: 12 residues. V lost 5 bases to trimming and J lost 6 bases, with 8 bases between them. The CDR3 DNA reads as TGTGCCAGCAGCGACAGAAGCAATGAGCAGTTCTTC. It encodes CASSDRSNEQFF.

The genes are TRBV11-2 and TRBJ2-3, with no clear D. The CDR3 is made up of 13 amino acids. The V end was cut by 1 base, the J end by 6 bases, with 8 bases between. Per the germline V gene, CDR1 is SGHAT and CDR2 is FQNNGV. CDR3 DNA sequence: TGTGCCAGCAGCTTAGCTGGGGTGGATACGCAGTATTTT. Its protein is CASSLAGVDTQYF.

This chain joins TRBV5-6 and TRBJ1-4, with D perhaps matching TRBD1 (5 bases). The CDR3 has 16 residues. Germline V gene data show CDR1 as SGHDT and CDR2 as YYEEEE. Trimming shortened V by 3 bases and J by 8 bases, and 20 bases separated the two germline ends. The CDR3 region has the DNA TGTGCCAGCAGCTCGGGGGGGGACCCCCGGGAGGAAAAACTGTTTTTT. Translated, it gives CASSSGGDPREEKLFF.

The chain is built from TRBV4-1 and TRBJ1-6, with 10 nucleotides matching TRBD1. V gave up 10 bases and J gave up 9 bases; unmatched junction bases: 9. The germline V gene has CDR1 MGHRA and CDR2 YSYEKL. The CDR3 contains 14 residues. Here the CDR3 reads CATKPGQGSSPLHF. The CDR3 DNA reads TGCGCCACAAAACCGGGACAGGGGAGTTCACCCCTCCACTTT.

This sequence joins TRBV7-6 and TRBJ1-4; D unclear. Per the germline V gene, CDR1 is SGHVS and CDR2 is FNYEAQ. The CDR3 contains 15 residues. Trimming removed 4 bases at V and 4 bases at J, with 13 bases between. Written as DNA, the CDR3 is TGTGCCAGCAGCTCGAGCCTGGCCCTTAATGAAAAACTGTTTTTT. Amino acids: CASSSSLALNEKLFF.

CDR3 loop: CASSPRGRAFF. In DNA, the CDR3 is TGTGCCAGCAGCCCCAGGGGACGAGCTTTCTTT. The chain links TRBV7-2 to TRBJ1-1; a weak D match, TRBD1 (6 bases). V was shortened by 5 bases and J by 10 bases, with 11 bases between the two germline ends. In germline, CDR1 is SGHTA, CDR2 FQGNSA. The CDR3 covers 11 residues.

The chain employs TRBV7-2 and TRBJ2-1, with D perhaps given as TRBD1 or TRBD2 (5 bases each). Between the trimmed V and J ends, which lost 1 base and 4 bases, there was a span of 14 bases. Germline V gene data show CDR1 as SGHTA and CDR2 as FQGNSA. This CDR3 contains 16 residues. The CDR3 nucleotides read TGTGCCAGCAGCTTAGACTGGGACGGACCTTACAATGAGCAGTTCTTC. Protein: CASSLDWDGPYNEQFF.

The chain is built from TRBV12-3 or TRBV12-4 and TRBJ2-5, with unresolved D. This CDR3 is built from 12 residues. V lost 3 bases, J lost 4 bases, and 6 bases lay in between. CDR3 loop: CASSLYVETQYF. The CDR3 coding sequence is TGTGCCAGCAGTTTGTATGTAGAGACCCAGTACTTC.

V usage is TRBV4-1 and J usage is TRBJ2-7; D gene unclear. Trimming shortened V by 0 bases and J by 4 bases, and 7 bases separated the two germline ends. CDR3 length: 13 amino acids. Per the germline V gene, CDR1 is MGHRA and CDR2 is YSYEKL. CDR3 amino acids: CASSQERDYEQYF. DNA of the CDR3: TGCGCCAGCAGCCAAGAAAGGGATTACGAGCAGTACTTC.

The rearrangement joins TRBV18 to TRBJ1-2, with 7 bases aligning to TRBD1. This CDR3 has 19 amino acids. The germline CDR1 and CDR2 sequences are KGHSH and LQKENI. V lost 0 bases to trimming and J lost 4 bases; unmatched junction nucleotides: 17. The CDR3: CASSPPGTVAASTGYGYTF. The CDR3 coding sequence is TGTGCCAGCTCACCACCGGGGACAGTTGCTGCCTCTACCGGCTATGGCTACACCTTC.

The chain combines TRBV6-6 with TRBJ2-3; D may match TRBD1 or TRBD2 (5 bases each). Germline lookup yields CDR1 MNHNY and CDR2 SVGAGI (reference sequence). The CDR3 contains 13 residues. V lost 11 bases, J lost 0 bases, and 12 bases lay in between. The CDR3 sequence: CAGTATSTDTQYF. Written as DNA, the CDR3 is TGTGCCGGGACGGCTACTAGCACAGATACGCAGTATTTT.

The V call is TRBV7-8, the J call TRBJ1-2; TRBD1 matches 7 bases. The J segment lost 7 bases and the V segment lost 1 base, leaving 3 bases of the junction unmatched. The germline CDR1 and CDR2 sequences are SGHVS and FQNEAQ. The CDR3 runs to 13 residues. The CDR3, as DNA: TGTGCCAGCAGCTTAGGCCAGGGGGGTGGCTACACCTTC. As protein: CASSLGQGGGYTF.

This chain links TRBV4-3 with TRBJ2-1; TRBD1 is a possible D gene (6 bases). V lost 3 bases and J lost 7, with 22 bases in between. Germline CDR1 and CDR2: LGHNA and YSLEER. CDR3 size: 17 residues. CDR3 sequence reads: CASSQAFKSGVGNEQFF. The CDR3 DNA sequence: TGCGCCAGCAGCCAGGCATTTAAGTCAGGGGTAGGGAATGAGCAGTTCTTC.

This clone turned up a few times. This chain links TRBV7-2 with TRBJ1-1, with TRBD1 matching over 7 bases. The CDR3 totals 14 residues. V gave up 3 bases and J gave up 6 bases; unmatched junction bases: 7. Germline V lookup: CDR1 SGHTA, CDR2 FQGNSA. CDR3 loop: CASSFYRGEAEAFF. The CDR3 bases are TGTGCCAGCAGCTTCTACAGGGGAGAGGCTGAAGCTTTCTTT.

This chain links TRBV28 with TRBJ1-2; weak D call: TRBD1 (6 bases). The CDR3 consists of 13 residues. V dropped 6 bases and J dropped 3 bases, with 11 bases sitting between them. Germline lookup yields CDR1 MDHEN and CDR2 SYDVKM. The CDR3 is CASSRGQDYGYTF. The CDR3 region has the DNA TGTGCCAGCAGCCGGGGACAAGACTATGGCTACACCTTC.

CDR3 in amino acids: CASSTRWYEQYF. CDR3 sequence (DNA): TGTGCCAGCAGTACACGATGGTACGAGCAGTACTTC. The rearrangement uses TRBV6-2 or TRBV6-3 and TRBJ2-7, with no clear D. The CDR3 contains 12 residues. Between the trimmed V and J ends, which lost 5 bases and 4 bases, there was a span of 9 bases. Germline V lookup: CDR1 MNHEY, CDR2 SVGEGT.

The CDR3 is CASSQAPLPGLAYYTQYF. The CDR3 DNA is TGCGCCAGCAGCCAAGCCCCACTCCCGGGACTAGCTTATTATACGCAGTATTTT. V gene TRBV4-3 combines with J gene TRBJ2-3; 9 nucleotides line up with TRBD2. V dropped 1 base and J dropped 7; count of bases not matched to a gene: 15. Germline CDR1 LGHNA, CDR2 YSLEER. This CDR3 region has 18 residues.

The chain is built from TRBV7-6 and TRBJ2-5, with 7 bases lining up with TRBD2. The CDR3 loop spans 19 amino acids. Germline V gene sequence: CDR1 SGHVS, CDR2 FNYEAQ. Trimming at V came to 6 bases and at J to 2 bases, leaving 21 bases not matched to a gene. CDR3 sequence (DNA): TGTGCCAGCAGTCATAGCCGCACCTACCTAGCGGAGAGACAAGAGACCCAGTACTTC. It translates to CASSHSRTYLAERQETQYF.

The rearrangement joins TRBV7-9 to TRBJ2-1; no firm D call. CDR1 is SEHNR and CDR2 is FQNEAQ in the germline V gene (reference sequence). CDR3 length equals 15 residues. V gave up 1 base and J gave up 7 bases, with 14 bases separating them. The CDR3 bases are TGTGCCAGCAGCTTAGTGCTTGGCGTGGTGAATGAGCAGTTCTTC. It translates to CASSLVLGVVNEQFF.

This sequence joins TRBV6-2 or TRBV6-3 and TRBJ1-6; D ambiguous. Between the trimmed V and J ends, which lost 2 bases and 10 bases, there was a span of 12 bases. Germline assignment: CDR1 MNHEY and CDR2 SVGEGT. The CDR3 consists of 14 residues. CDR3 nucleotides: TGTGCCAGCAGTTACATAGTTCCCGGCTCACCCCTCCACTTT. Its protein product is CASSYIVPGSPLHF.

The V gene is TRBV5-1, the J gene TRBJ2-1; tentative D call: TRBD2 (6 bases). CDR3 length: 17 amino acids. Germline CDR1 is SGHRS and CDR2 is YFSETQ. V was trimmed by 8 bases and J by 5 bases, leaving 26 bases between them. CDR3 bases: TGCGCCAGGAAGGGGATGGGGGTAGCGGAGCCCAACAATGAGCAGTTCTTC. It specifies CARKGMGVAEPNNEQFF.

The gene calls are TRBV12-3 or TRBV12-4 and TRBJ2-2; unclear D gene. Trimming cost V 6 bases and J 4 bases, with 9 bases left between them. The CDR3 is made up of 13 amino acids. The CDR3 nucleotides read TGTGCCAGCAGGGACCAGAGCACCGGGGAGCTGTTTTTT. This sequence encodes CASRDQSTGELFF.

Note on this clone: Other DNA sequences in this specimen translate into the identical CDR3. The chain has TRBV27 and TRBJ2-1; 7 bases line up with TRBD2. The CDR3 covers 14 residues. V dropped 6 bases and J dropped 0; count of bases not matched to a gene: 2. The germline V gene has CDR1 MNHEY and CDR2 SMNVEV (reference sequence). The CDR3 DNA follows: TGTGCCAGCAGCCGGACTAGCTCCTACAATGAGCAGTTCTTC. Its translation is CASSRTSSYNEQFF.

V and J are TRBV6-6 and TRBJ2-7; D remains ambiguous. This CDR3 comprises 12 residues. V lost 0 bases and J lost 2, with 2 bases in between. The germline gives CDR1 MNHNY, CDR2 SVGAGI (reference sequence). CDR3 DNA sequence: TGTGCCAGCAGTTACTCCCCCTACGAGCAGTACTTC. This translates into CASSYSPYEQYF.

The CDR3 region is CASSPLLTGVSGNTIYF. The CDR3 DNA follows: TGTGCCAGCAGCCCTTTATTGACAGGGGTATCTGGAAACACCATATATTTT. The rearrangement uses TRBV6-2 or TRBV6-3 and TRBJ1-3; 8 positions match TRBD1. J was trimmed by 1 base and V by 6 bases; bases with no gene match: 11. The germline gives CDR1 MNHEY, CDR2 SVGEGT. This CDR3 is built from 17 residues.